This T cell receptor beta chain was captured by sequencing in a study of CD4+ T cells in melanoma. Findings and caveats of the study: CD8+ T cell, macrophage and B cell function reportedly correlated with neoantigen-specific CD4+ T cells. Diverse differentiation states were reported for melanoma neoantigen-specific CD4+ T cells.

Details on this clone: Its antigen is not known.

The data were produced by immunoSEQ multiplex PCR, yet TCRdb's version contains in-frame clones alone and is incomplete. The sample includes around 130,000 clones, nearly 95% of them seen just once. V lost 6 bases and J lost 4, with 15 bases in between. Germline lookup yields CDR1 PRHDT and CDR2 FYEKMQ (reference sequence). The CDR3 runs to 15 residues. The chain joins TRBV13 to TRBJ2-2, with D unclear. The TCR sequence derives from a human donor with melanoma. CDR3 region: CASSEWTTATGELFF. The CDR3 bases are TGTGCCAGCAGTGAGTGGACGACTGCCACCGGGGAGCTGTTTTTT.